This T cell receptor beta chain was sequenced in a study of T cells in placental villitis. Regarding the study as a whole: Compared with controls at around 0.006, villitis of unknown etiology placentae showed median clonality approximately 0.053.

The CDR3 totals 12 residues. Trimming removed 0 bases from V and 0 bases from J, with 1 base in between. Germline lookup yields CDR1 SGHDT and CDR2 YYEEEE. Gestational age at delivery matched about ten non-villitis controls to the cases. This was the immunoSEQ v4 assay. Data came from immunoSEQ multiplex PCR; TCRdb stores just in-frame clones and leaves some out. The sample comprises roughly 470 clones, approximately 98.5% of which are singletons, and less than 3.5% rests with the top ten. On this clone itself: Its antigen is not identified.

The receptor was derived from a human donor in good health; the placental T cells may come from both mother and fetus. The rearrangement uses TRBV5-6 and TRBJ2-7; unclear D gene. Material for sequencing was placental tissue containing maternal and fetal cells. This CDR3 reads CASSLASYEQYF. The CDR3 DNA follows: TGTGCCAGCAGCTTGGCCTCCTACGAGCAGTACTTC.